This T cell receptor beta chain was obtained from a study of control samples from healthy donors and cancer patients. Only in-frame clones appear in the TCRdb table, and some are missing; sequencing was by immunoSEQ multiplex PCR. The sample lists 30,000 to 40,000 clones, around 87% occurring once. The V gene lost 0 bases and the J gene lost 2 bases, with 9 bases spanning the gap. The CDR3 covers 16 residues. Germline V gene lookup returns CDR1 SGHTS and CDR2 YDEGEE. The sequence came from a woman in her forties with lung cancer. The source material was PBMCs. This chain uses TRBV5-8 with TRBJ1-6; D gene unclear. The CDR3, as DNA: TGTGCCAGCAGCTTGGGGAGGGCCCCCTATAATTCACCCCTCCACTTT. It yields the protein CASSLGRAPYNSPLHF.